Detailed here is one T cell receptor beta chain. The source of the sample is a study of blood T cell repertoires in COVID-19. As for the study in general: Sites across the United States, Italy and Spain contributed samples from acute and convalescent COVID-19. T cells, B-cell-depleted T cells, or PBMCs provided the cDNA or gDNA that served as material.

In the original workflow: Estimation of nucleated cell counts was performed using reference gene primer amplification. The repertoire was sequenced with immunoSEQ multiplex PCR; TCRdb's copy has only in-frame clones and lacks some. That table is the source of V, J and clone size, and D and trimming were worked out from the DNA. Counted here are about 160,000 clones, about 90% occurring once; the ten biggest clones make up nearly 5%. Seattle patient enrollment occurred during active infection, with longitudinal follow-up thereafter. Germline V gives CDR1 LNHDA, CDR2 SQIVND (reference sequence). The V gene lost 3 bases and the J gene lost 0 bases, with 11 bases spanning the gap. This CDR3 has 15 residues.

The TCR comes from a man under 40 with COVID-19, enrolled during active disease. Sequencing was performed on peripheral blood. The J gene is TRBJ2-5, the V gene TRBV19; maybe TRBD2 (6 bases). In DNA, the CDR3 is TGTGCCAGTAGTATTGGGGGGTTGAACCAAGAGACCCAGTACTTC. It specifies CASSIGGLNQETQYF.